These 32 T cell receptor beta chains were all obtained from the same sample, sequenced in a study of CD8+ T cells in alopecia areata. Investigators isolated RNA and reverse transcribed it into cDNA to act as the sequencing template. Clones were read by immunoSEQ multiplex PCR, and TCRdb kept only the in-frame ones, dropping some. The sample gives about 200,000 clones, approximately 60% of which show up once; roughly 5.3% is in the top ten. Sequencing was performed on CD8+ T cells sorted from blood. These receptors all stem from a human donor in good health.

This chain joins TRBV5-4 and TRBJ1-1; D gene uncertain. V was trimmed by 2 bases and J by 6 bases, leaving 5 bases between them. CDR3 length: 11 amino acids. Germline assignment: CDR1 SGHNT and CDR2 YYREEE (reference sequence). CDR3: CASSFGPEAFF. The CDR3 DNA follows: TGTGCCAGCAGCTTCGGACCTGAAGCTTTCTTT.

The V and J genes are TRBV30 and TRBJ2-7; D gene unclear. The germline V and J ends were trimmed by 2 bases and 0 bases, with 11 bases remaining between them. This CDR3 has 14 amino acids. Germline CDR1 is GTSNPN and CDR2 is SVGIG (reference sequence). CDR3 sequence (DNA): TGTGCCTGGAGTTCTTCAGTTCGCTCCTACGAGCAGTACTTC. Its protein is CAWSSSVRSYEQYF.

The chain uses TRBV4-2 and TRBJ2-3; D is unclear. Per the germline V gene, CDR1 is LGHNA and CDR2 is YNFKEQ. V lost 3 bases and J 4 bases, leaving 8 bases between the germline ends. The CDR3 runs to 13 residues. As DNA, the CDR3 is TGTGCCAGCAGCCAGGGCCATTCAGATACGCAGTATTTT. Translated: CASSQGHSDTQYF.

The chain uses TRBV2 and TRBJ1-2, with TRBD1 matching over 7 bases. The CDR3 spans 12 residues. Germline V lookup: CDR1 SNHLY, CDR2 FYNNEI. V lost 10 bases and J lost 8; bases outside the gene matches: 10. This CDR3 is CATQGQIGGYTF. The CDR3 DNA follows: TGTGCCACCCAGGGACAGATCGGGGGCTACACCTTC.

The chain recombines TRBV4-1 with TRBJ2-1, with D maybe TRBD2 (7 bases). Germline assignment: CDR1 MGHRA and CDR2 YSYEKL. Trimming pared 1 base from V and 15 bases from J, leaving 16 bases between. This CDR3 has 13 residues. The CDR3 protein is CASSQGTGGQRFF. The CDR3, as DNA: TGCGCCAGCAGCCAAGGCACCGGGGGGCAGAGGTTCTTC.

This clone was observed once. This chain connects TRBV27 to TRBJ2-6; D not certain. Germline V gene sequence: CDR1 MNHEY, CDR2 SMNVEV (reference sequence). There are 14 residues in the CDR3. The V gene lost 6 bases and the J gene lost 2 bases, with 8 bases spanning the gap. CDR3 coding DNA: TGTGCCAGCAGCGTAGCCCCTGGGGCCAACGTCCTGACTTTC. This codes for CASSVAPGANVLTF.

The rearrangement uses TRBV11-2 and TRBJ2-5; D may correspond to TRBD1 or TRBD2 (7 bases each). Germline values: CDR1 SGHAT, CDR2 FQNNGV. There are 13 residues in the CDR3. V was pared by 8 bases and J by 3 bases, with 13 bases between. CDR3: CASSQGGKETQYF. CDR3 DNA sequence: TGTGCCAGCTCCCAGGGGGGGAAAGAGACCCAGTACTTC.

This chain uses TRBV25-1 with TRBJ1-2; D not certain. The germline V gene encodes CDR1 MGHDK and CDR2 SYGVNS. CDR3 length: 16 residues. The V and J ends lost 1 base and 7 bases respectively, with 19 bases between them. The CDR3 sequence is CASSESRAGGIGGYTF. CDR3 coding DNA: TGTGCCAGCAGTGAATCAAGGGCCGGCGGGATAGGTGGCTACACCTTC.

This clone occurred a few times. The chain joins TRBV5-6 to TRBJ2-3; a possible D gene is TRBD2 (6 bases). The ends were cut back, 9 bases at V and 2 bases at J, with 13 bases in the middle. From germline, CDR1 is SGHDT and CDR2 YYEEEE. The CDR3 runs to 13 residues. The CDR3 loop is CATAGPTTDTQYF. The CDR3 DNA reads as TGTGCCACGGCGGGACCCACCACAGATACGCAGTATTTT.

This sequence joins TRBV7-9 and TRBJ2-4, with TRBD1 matching 10 bases. CDR3 length: 16 residues. V gave up 4 bases and J gave up 3 bases; unmatched junction bases: 6. Germline V gene data show CDR1 as SEHNR and CDR2 as FQNEAQ (reference sequence). CDR3 protein: CASSSTGGADKNIQYF. DNA of the CDR3: TGTGCCAGCAGCTCGACAGGGGGCGCCGACAAAAACATTCAGTACTTC. Complete variable domain (other parts from reference TRBV7-9 and TRBJ2-4): DTGVSQNPRHKITKRGQNVTFRCDPISEHNRLYWYRQTLGQGPEFLTYFQNEAQLEKSRLLSDRFSAERPKGSFSTLEIQRTEQGDSAMYLCASSSTGGADKNIQYFGAGTRLSVL.

The V gene is TRBV29-1, the J gene TRBJ1-2; 7 bases are shared with TRBD1. The CDR3 covers 13 residues. Losses at the gene ends were 5 bases for V and 2 bases for J; bases not matched to a gene: 5. Germline V lookup: CDR1 SQVTM, CDR2 ANQGSEA. Here the CDR3 reads CSVRDRANYGYTF. The CDR3 DNA reads as TGCAGCGTTCGCGACAGGGCAAACTATGGCTACACCTTC.

This rearrangement joins TRBV29-1 to TRBJ1-2; 11 bases map to TRBD1. The CDR3 is made up of 11 amino acids. V gave up 5 bases and J gave up 10 bases; unmatched junction bases: 3. CDR1 is SQVTM, CDR2 ANQGSEA, per germline. CDR3 sequence: CSVPGQGDYTF. The CDR3 DNA follows: TGCAGCGTTCCGGGACAGGGGGACTACACCTTC.

The rearrangement joins TRBV7-9 to TRBJ1-1, with D unclear. V lost 7 bases to trimming and J lost 1 base, with 10 bases between them. The germline CDR1 and CDR2 sequences are SEHNR and FQNEAQ (reference sequence). CDR3 length: 13 amino acids. CDR3 protein: CASTPGGNTEAFF. The CDR3 DNA follows: TGTGCCAGCACCCCGGGAGGGAACACTGAAGCTTTCTTT.

About this clone itself: Distinct nucleotide sequences in the sample also encode this CDR3. The chain's CDR3 is CASSLGAGYEQYF. The CDR3 DNA reads TGTGCCAGCAGCTTGGGAGCGGGGTACGAGCAGTACTTC. The chain couples TRBV5-6 to TRBJ2-7, with 7 positions matching TRBD2. The CDR3 extends over 13 amino acids. Germline V CDR1 and CDR2: SGHDT, YYEEEE. With 0 bases clipped from V and 4 bases from J, the junction kept 1 base outside the gene matches.

This clone was counted only a few times. CDR3 coding DNA: TGCGCCAGCAGTGACCCGATGGAGTACGAGCAGTACTTC. Protein sequence: CASSDPMEYEQYF. The rearrangement links TRBV10-2 to TRBJ2-7; no clear D gene. Germline CDR1 and CDR2: WSHSY and SAAADI. Trimming cost V 3 bases and J 4 bases, with 10 bases left between them. This CDR3 is built from 13 residues.

The chain carries TRBV5-6 and TRBJ1-5; D unclear. Between the trimmed V and J ends, which lost 3 bases and 0 bases, there was a span of 7 bases. CDR1 is SGHDT, CDR2 YYEEEE, per germline. There are 14 residues in the CDR3. DNA of the CDR3: TGTGCCAGCAGCTCCGAGGGTAGCAATCAGCCCCAGCATTTT. Its translation is CASSSEGSNQPQHF.

This clone was recorded a few times. The genes are TRBV14 and TRBJ2-1, with 7 bases lining up with TRBD1. Germline-derived CDR1 and CDR2 are SGHDN and FVKESK. This CDR3 contains 14 residues. The junction had 4 bases not matched to a gene; V was cut back by 3 bases and J by 5 bases. CDR3 nucleotides: TGTGCCAGCAGCCATCCCGACAGGGACAATGAGCAGTTCTTC. This sequence encodes CASSHPDRDNEQFF.

In regard to this clone: This CDR3 is also generated by other DNA sequences in the sample. The genes are TRBV27 and TRBJ1-6; D uncertain. Germline V gene lookup returns CDR1 MNHEY and CDR2 SMNVEV (reference sequence). This CDR3 region has 13 residues. Between the trimmed V and J ends, which lost 2 bases and 7 bases, there was a span of 6 bases. In DNA, the CDR3 is TGTGCCAGCAGTTTAGGGCCGAATTCACCCCTCCACTTT. This encodes CASSLGPNSPLHF.

V is TRBV7-8 and J is TRBJ2-5, with D unclear. Germline V gene data show CDR1 as SGHVS and CDR2 as FQNEAQ. V was pared by 1 base and J by 5 bases, with 11 bases between. This CDR3 spans 14 amino acids. In DNA form, the CDR3 reads TGTGCCAGCAGCTTAGAAAGTGGTTCGGAGACCCAGTACTTC. Protein product: CASSLESGSETQYF. Combining the CDR3 with reference TRBV7-8 and TRBJ2-5 gives the whole variable domain GAGVSQSPRYKVAKRGQDVALRCDPISGHVSLFWYQQALGQGPEFLTYFQNEAQLDKSGLPSDRFFAERPEGSVSTLKIQRTQQEDSAVYLCASSLESGSETQYFGPGTRLLVL.

This clone was seen many times. The chain combines TRBV4-1 with TRBJ2-7; 10 bases match TRBD2. V lost 8 bases to trimming and J lost 4 bases; unmatched junction nucleotides: 14. Germline CDR1 is MGHRA and CDR2 is YSYEKL. The CDR3 runs to 16 residues. DNA of the CDR3: TGCGCCAGCCGATTAGTCGCAGCGGGGGGGGAGTACGAGCAGTACTTC. It yields the protein CASRLVAAGGEYEQYF.

V usage is TRBV7-8 and J usage is TRBJ1-5, with unresolved D. The CDR3 covers 15 residues. V lost 1 base to trimming and J lost 5 bases, with 12 bases between them. CDR1 and CDR2 (germline): SGHVS, FQNEAQ. CDR3 sequence reads: CASSLEGRSHQPQHF. CDR3 nucleotide sequence: TGTGCCAGCAGCTTAGAGGGCAGATCTCATCAGCCCCAGCATTTT.

This clone was seen a few times. CDR3 DNA sequence: TGTGCCAGCAGTTACTCTAGCGGGGGGATATACAATGAGCAGTTCTTC. Protein: CASSYSSGGIYNEQFF. The chain links TRBV6-5 to TRBJ2-1; 10 nucleotides match TRBD2. The CDR3 is 16 residues long. The V gene end was trimmed by 0 bases and the J gene end by 4 bases; junction bases not matched to a gene: 3. CDR1 and CDR2 (germline): MNHEY, SVGAGI.

V usage is TRBV5-5 and J usage is TRBJ2-5; 7 bases are shared with TRBD1. Germline lookup yields CDR1 SGHKS and CDR2 YYEKEE (reference sequence). The J segment lost 2 bases and the V segment lost 0 bases, leaving 4 bases of the junction unmatched. The CDR3 totals 15 residues. The CDR3 DNA sequence: TGTGCCAGCAGCTTGGAGGGGGCGGGTCAAGAGACCCAGTACTTC. It specifies CASSLEGAGQETQYF.

This chain connects TRBV10-1 to TRBJ2-1; 8 nucleotides align to TRBD2. Germline V lookup: CDR1 WNHNN, CDR2 SYGVQD (reference sequence). The CDR3 runs to 16 residues. After removal of 4 bases from V and 0 bases from J, the junction contained 5 bases not matched to a gene. CDR3 sequence: CASSAQRGSSYNEQFF. The CDR3 nucleotides are TGCGCCAGCAGTGCTCAGCGGGGGAGCTCCTACAATGAGCAGTTCTTC.

The chain employs TRBV9 and TRBJ2-1; D remains ambiguous. V was clipped by 1 base and J by 9 bases, with 8 bases between them. Germline CDR1 SGDLS, CDR2 YYNGEE. This CDR3 is built from 12 residues. CDR3 sequence reads: CASSVSLGEQFF. The CDR3 DNA reads as TGTGCCAGCAGCGTAAGTCTTGGTGAGCAGTTCTTC.

V usage is TRBV7-6 and J usage is TRBJ1-6; D is unclear. The CDR3 is 15 amino acids. The germline CDR1 and CDR2 sequences are SGHVS and FNYEAQ. Trimming took 1 base from V and 7 from J, leaving 11 bases between them. CDR3 protein: CASSLERSSNSPLHF. As DNA, the CDR3 is TGTGCCAGCAGCTTAGAGAGGTCCTCGAATTCACCCCTCCACTTT. Full variable domain (missing parts from reference TRBV7-6 and TRBJ1-6): GAGVSQSPRYKVTKRGQDVALRCDPISGHVSLYWYRQALGQGPEFLTYFNYEAQQDKSGLPNDRFSAERPEGSISTLTIQRTEQRDSAMYRCASSLERSSNSPLHFGNGTRLTVT.

This rearrangement joins TRBV7-6 to TRBJ2-7; 11 positions match TRBD2. CDR1 and CDR2 from the germline V gene are SGHVS and FNYEAQ. V shed 5 bases, J shed 2 bases, and the junction held 8 bases outside the gene matches. The CDR3 is made up of 16 amino acids. CDR3 sequence: CASSPGTSGGTYEQYF. In DNA form, the CDR3 reads TGTGCCAGCAGCCCCGGGACTAGCGGAGGGACCTACGAGCAGTACTTC.

This chain joins TRBV29-1 and TRBJ2-7, with 7 bases identical to TRBD1. The CDR3 extends over 12 amino acids. Looked up from germline, CDR1 is SQVTM and CDR2 is ANQGSEA. V lost 0 bases, J lost 6 bases, and 2 bases stayed unmatched. The CDR3 sequence is CSVEDRDSEQYF. CDR3 in DNA: TGCAGCGTTGAAGATCGGGACAGCGAGCAGTACTTC.

V is TRBV6-1 and J is TRBJ2-7; D is unclear. Trimming stripped 0 bases from V and 2 bases from J, with 8 bases between. Germline V gene data show CDR1 as MNHNS and CDR2 as SASEGT. The CDR3 has 14 residues. The CDR3, as DNA: TGTGCCAGCAGTGAAGCGCTAACAGCCTACGAGCAGTACTTC. This translates into CASSEALTAYEQYF.

The chain is built from TRBV29-1 and TRBJ2-6; 9 nucleotides line up with TRBD1. Germline trimming cut 5 bases from V and 0 bases from J; bases unmatched to any gene: 11. Per germline, CDR1 SQVTM and CDR2 ANQGSEA. The CDR3 runs to 18 residues. In nucleotides, the CDR3 is TGCAGCGTTACGATCCCACAGGGGGCACGCTCTGGGGCCAACGTCCTGACTTTC. It encodes CSVTIPQGARSGANVLTF. Together with reference TRBV29-1 and TRBJ2-6, the CDR3 gives the full variable domain: SAVISQKPSRDICQRGTSLTIQCQVDSQVTMMFWYRQQPGQSLTLIATANQGSEATYESGFVIDKFPISRPNLTFSTLTVSNMSPEDSSIYLCSVTIPQGARSGANVLTFGAGSRLTVL.

In this sample, this clone turned up a few times. The chain combines TRBV23-1 with TRBJ2-2; 8 nucleotides agree with TRBD1. TRBV23-1 is assigned to the ORF class and has an uncertain function. The V gene end was trimmed by 0 bases and the J gene end by 1 base; junction bases not matched to a gene: 16. The CDR3 totals 21 residues. The CDR3 DNA follows: TGCGCCAGCAGTCAATCGGGTGTGCAGGGGGCAACTCGGCAGAACACCGGGGAGCTGTTTTTT. Amino acid sequence: CASSQSGVQGATRQNTGELFF.

At least ten counts were recorded for this clone. The J gene is TRBJ1-6, the V gene TRBV25-1; possible D gene TRBD1, 5 bases. Germline lookup yields CDR1 MGHDK and CDR2 SYGVNS. V lost 5 bases and J lost 8, with 13 bases in between. The CDR3 spans 14 residues. DNA for the CDR3: TGTGCCAGCAGTCCGGGACCTTGGGATTCACCCCTCCACTTT. This translates into CASSPGPWDSPLHF. The full variable domain, completed using reference TRBV25-1 and TRBJ1-6, is EADIYQTPRYLVIGTGKKITLECSQTMGHDKMYWYQQDPGMELHLIHYSYGVNSTEKGDLSSESTVSRIRTEHFPLTLESARPSHTSQYLCASSPGPWDSPLHFGNGTRLTVT.